This T cell receptor beta chain was obtained from a study of T cell responses to AZD1222 COVID-19 vaccine. There are a few counts of this clone. Its antigen is unknown. Points from the study as a whole: Donors were mostly white British, more females; clonal diversity possibly underestimated. Unmutated variant regions are reportedly targeted by nearly half of spike-specific TCRs.

The table came from immunoSEQ multiplex PCR; TCRdb's copy has only in-frame clones and leaves some out. This table has about 140,000 clones, roughly 90% appearing once. The V and J ends lost 7 bases and 9 bases respectively, with 10 bases between them. The CDR3 is 10 residues long. In germline, CDR1 is MNHEY, CDR2 SVGAGI. Sequenced here: peripheral blood, sampled on day 0 of AZD1222 vaccination. The rearrangement uses TRBV6-5 and TRBJ2-7; TRBD1 is a possible D gene (7 bases). The sequence was obtained from an adult in good health. In DNA form, the CDR3 reads TGTGCCAGCACCCAGGGGGGGCAGTACTTC. Translated: CASTQGGQYF.